This TCR beta chain is from a study of beta chain features in type 1 diabetes. Study details: Examined across all samples were 90 million to 130 million sorted cells.

Study conclusions and caveats: Within each of all four CD4+ subsets, Type 1 diabetes patients had TCRB CDR3s that were moderately but significantly shorter. Within patients, naive, central memory and Treg TCRB repertoires seemed more similar than within healthy donors.

Reverse transcribing all isolated RNA meant expressed TCRB transcripts were sequenced. Assay used: immunoSEQ multiplex PCR; TCRdb lists only in-frame clones, some missing. The sample contains over 650,000 clones, more than 12% of which appear only once. CDR3 length: 13 amino acids. Germline V lookup: CDR1 SNHLY, CDR2 FYNNEI. Trimming stripped 4 bases from V and 3 bases from J, with 4 bases between. CD45RO/CCR7/CD25/CD127/CD95/CD27 separated CD4+ naive, central memory, regulatory and stem cell-like memory cells by sorting. Concerning this clone itself: Its antigen is unidentified.

The sequenced sample was naive CD4+ T cells from blood. The rearrangement links TRBV2 to TRBJ1-6; D not resolved. The origin of this receptor is a young man with type 1 diabetes. The CDR3 DNA follows: TGTGCCAGCAGTGTAGACTATAATTCACCCCTCCACTTT. Its protein is CASSVDYNSPLHF.